This paragraph covers one T cell receptor beta chain sequence. Its target is unknown. These data come from a study of OX40 agonist ivuxolimab in advanced cancers. Study observations and caveats: In the expanded peripheral T cells, antigen specificity was never determined.

CDR1 and CDR2 (germline): SEHNR, FQNEAQ (reference sequence). V lost 5 bases and J 2 bases, leaving 11 bases between the germline ends. The CDR3 runs 14 residues. Only in-frame clones appear in the TCRdb table, and some are missing; sequencing was by immunoSEQ multiplex PCR. The table lists about 11,000 clones, roughly 85% of them singletons. Sampling of blood occurred at baseline, cycle 4 day 1, and cycle 7 day 1. The chain recombines TRBV7-9 with TRBJ2-3, with a tentative D call TRBD1 (6 bases). This TCR derives from an adult with an advanced solid tumor such as melanoma, head and neck, liver or kidney cancer. Source: CD4+ or CD8+ T cells sorted from blood, taken in a trial of the OX40 agonist ivuxolimab. The CDR3 is CASSPDSPTDTQYF. In nucleotides, the CDR3 is TGTGCCAGCAGCCCGGACAGCCCCACAGATACGCAGTATTTT. Together with reference TRBV7-9 and TRBJ2-3, the CDR3 gives the full variable domain: DTGVSQNPRHKITKRGQNVTFRCDPISEHNRLYWYRQTLGQGPEFLTYFQNEAQLEKSRLLSDRFSAERPKGSFSTLEIQRTEQGDSAMYLCASSPDSPTDTQYFGPGTRLTVL.